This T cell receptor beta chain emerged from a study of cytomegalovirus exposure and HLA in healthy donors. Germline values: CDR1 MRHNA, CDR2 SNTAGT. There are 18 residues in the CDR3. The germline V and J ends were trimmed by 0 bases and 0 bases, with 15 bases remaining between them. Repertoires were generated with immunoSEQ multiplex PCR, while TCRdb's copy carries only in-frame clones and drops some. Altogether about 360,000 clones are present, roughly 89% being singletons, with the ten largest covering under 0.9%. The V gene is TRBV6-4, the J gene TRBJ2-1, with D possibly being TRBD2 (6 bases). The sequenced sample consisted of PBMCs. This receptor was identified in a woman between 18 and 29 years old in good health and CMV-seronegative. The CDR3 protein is CASSDSILGGSSYNEQFF. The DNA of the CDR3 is TGTGCCAGCAGTGACTCGATCTTGGGGGGTAGCTCCTACAATGAGCAGTTCTTC.